Below, 21 T cell receptor beta chains from the same sample are listed, as sequenced in a study of T cell repertoires in ileal Crohn's disease. Sequencing was performed with immunoSEQ multiplex PCR; in TCRdb, only in-frame clones are kept and a portion is missing. The sample consists of about 4,000 clones, over 60% of them appearing once. Source material: ileal tissue. These receptors were obtained from an adult with Crohn's disease.

The chain recombines TRBV5-1 with TRBJ2-7; TRBD2 might be the D (7 bases). V was pared by 3 bases and J by 5 bases, with 12 bases between. CDR1 and CDR2 (germline): SGHRS, YFSETQ. The CDR3 is made up of 13 amino acids. For the CDR3, the DNA is TGCGCCAGCAGCTATGGGGGGGCTAACGAGCAGTACTTC. It encodes CASSYGGANEQYF.

Concerning this clone itself: The same CDR3 also results from other DNA sequences found in this sample. CDR3 residues: CASSHLDRDADTQYF. In DNA, the CDR3 is TGCGCCAGCAGCCACCTCGACAGGGACGCAGATACGCAGTATTTT. V and J are TRBV4-1 and TRBJ2-3, with 7 positions matching TRBD1. The germline gives CDR1 MGHRA, CDR2 YSYEKL. V lost 3 bases, J lost 4 bases, and 7 bases stayed unmatched. The CDR3 is 15 amino acids.

This chain links TRBV7-6 with TRBJ2-7; TRBD2 matches at 8 bases. CDR3 size: 18 residues. Trimming cost V 5 bases and J 2 bases; bases outside gene matches: 17. Germline V lookup: CDR1 SGHVS, CDR2 FNYEAQ. Here the CDR3 reads CASSPQLQGPGGAYEQYF. The DNA of the CDR3 is TGTGCCAGCAGCCCCCAACTCCAGGGCCCGGGAGGGGCCTACGAGCAGTACTTC.

This rearrangement joins TRBV20-1 to TRBJ2-3; D call uncertain. CDR1 is DFQATT and CDR2 is SNEGSKA in the germline V gene (reference sequence). Trimming took 7 bases from V and 7 from J, leaving 12 bases between them. The CDR3 covers 11 residues. In nucleotides, the CDR3 is TGCAGTGTCGATAAGAAGCATACGCAGTATTTT. It translates to CSVDKKHTQYF.

This clone was counted between two and nine times. This chain uses TRBV5-4 with TRBJ1-2; TRBD1 agrees at 7 bases. CDR3 size: 13 residues. Looked up from germline, CDR1 is SGHNT and CDR2 is YYREEE (reference sequence). The V segment lost 5 bases and the J segment 3 bases; nucleotides outside the gene matches: 4. CDR3 bases: TGTGCCAGCAGGCCCGGGACAGACTATGGCTACACCTTC. As protein: CASRPGTDYGYTF.

As to this clone: A read error may account for a junction end that differs from germline. The chain has TRBV19 and TRBJ2-1; TRBD2 matches at 11 bases. The CDR3 consists of 15 residues. The germline V gene encodes CDR1 LNHDA and CDR2 SQIVND (reference sequence). The CDR3 coding sequence is TGTGCCAGTAGAATAGCGGGAGGGACCTACAATGAGCAGTTCTTC. Translated: CASRIAGGTYNEQFF.

The chain combines TRBV7-9 with TRBJ2-7; D gene uncertain. V lost 3 bases and J 3 bases, leaving 9 bases between the germline ends. This CDR3 comprises 13 residues. Per germline, CDR1 SEHNR and CDR2 FQNEAQ (reference sequence). CDR3 DNA sequence: TGTGCCAGCAGCTTCGGAGCTGGCTACGAGCAGTACTTC. It specifies CASSFGAGYEQYF.

This clone is a singleton in its sample. The chain employs TRBV5-6 and TRBJ2-5; the match to TRBD1 covers 7 bases. Trimming at V came to 4 bases and at J to 5 bases, leaving 5 bases not matched to a gene. Germline CDR1 SGHDT, CDR2 YYEEEE. CDR3 length: 13 residues. The CDR3 sequence is CASSPDRVETQYF. As DNA, the CDR3 is TGTGCCAGCAGCCCAGACAGGGTTGAGACCCAGTACTTC.

This clone showed up just a few times. The chain couples TRBV14 to TRBJ2-7; 9 positions match TRBD1. Germline loops: CDR1 SGHDN, CDR2 FVKESK. The CDR3 covers 15 residues. V shed 0 bases and J 4 bases; nucleotides not matched to a gene: 4. The CDR3 DNA reads TGTGCCAGCAGCCAAGAATTACAGGGGGCTTACGAGCAGTACTTC. Protein sequence: CASSQELQGAYEQYF.

The rearrangement links TRBV6-5 to TRBJ1-2, with TRBD1 as a possible D gene (5 bases). The germline V gene encodes CDR1 MNHEY and CDR2 SVGAGI. The CDR3 has 15 amino acids. Trimming removed 0 bases at V and 4 bases at J, with 12 bases between. The CDR3 reads CASSYSNNRIYGYTF. The CDR3 coding sequence is TGTGCCAGCAGTTACTCGAACAACAGGATCTATGGCTACACCTTC.

The count of this clone is one. This chain links TRBV15 with TRBJ1-3; TRBD1 agrees at 8 bases. CDR3 size: 17 residues. V was pared by 0 bases and J by 6 bases, with 10 bases of the junction left unmatched. Germline CDR1 is LNHNV and CDR2 is YYDKDF (reference sequence). The CDR3 DNA reads TGTGCCACCAGCAGAGATGGGGCAGGGGGCAGGGAAAACACCATATATTTT. As protein: CATSRDGAGGRENTIYF.

The genes are TRBV6-5 and TRBJ1-2; TRBD1 aligns across 7 bases. This CDR3 comprises 15 residues. The trim removed 0 bases at V and 6 bases at J, leaving 7 bases unmatched. CDR1 is MNHEY and CDR2 is SVGAGI in the germline V gene. CDR3 sequence (DNA): TGTGCCAGCAGTTACTCTGCGGTCGGGACAGATGGCTACACCTTC. Amino acid sequence: CASSYSAVGTDGYTF.

The CDR3 DNA is TGTGCCAGTAACGATGGGCGACGGGGGACGCAGTACTTC. Translating it yields CASNDGRRGTQYF. The chain employs TRBV19 and TRBJ2-7, with D possibly TRBD2 on 6 matching bases. The germline CDR1 and CDR2 sequences are LNHDA and SQIVND (reference sequence). This CDR3 has 13 amino acids. V was clipped by 7 bases and J by 9 bases, with 19 bases between them. The full variable domain, in which reference TRBV19 and TRBJ2-7 provide the parts outside the CDR3, is DGGITQSPKYLFRKEGQNVTLSCEQNLNHDAMYWYRQDPGQGLRLIYYSQIVNDFQKGDIAEGYSVSREKKESFPLTVTSAQKNPTAFYLCASNDGRRGTQYFGPGTRLTVT.

This chain connects TRBV2 to TRBJ1-3; D is ambiguous. Trimming removed 3 bases at V and 0 bases at J, with 6 bases between. The CDR3 totals 14 residues. Germline assignment: CDR1 SNHLY and CDR2 FYNNEI. The CDR3 region is CASSEWSSGNTIYF. CDR3 nucleotide sequence: TGTGCCAGCAGTGAGTGGAGCTCTGGAAACACCATATATTTT.

The V call is TRBV5-6, the J call TRBJ2-1; no firm D call. The CDR3 consists of 15 residues. The V gene's germline CDR1 is SGHDT and CDR2 YYEEEE. V shed 2 bases and J shed 2 bases, with 11 bases lying between them. Here the CDR3 DNA reads TGTGCCAGCAGCTTCGTAGACAAAGCCTACAATGAGCAGTTCTTC. This translates into CASSFVDKAYNEQFF. Looking up the rest from reference TRBV5-6 and TRBJ2-1 gives the full variable domain: DAGVTQSPTHLIKTRGQQVTLRCSPKSGHDTVSWYQQALGQGPQFIFQYYEEEERQRGNFPDRFSGHQFPNYSSELNVNALLLGDSALYLCASSFVDKAYNEQFFGPGTRLTVL.

The V gene is TRBV10-2, the J gene TRBJ2-3; 7 nucleotides align to TRBD2. J gave up 1 base and V 10 bases, and 11 bases lay outside the gene matches. The CDR3 loop spans 15 amino acids. The germline CDR1 and CDR2 sequences are WSHSY and SAAADI. The CDR3 region has the DNA TGCGCCACCAGGAGGGCGGGAGAGGGCACAGATACGCAGTATTTT. It specifies CATRRAGEGTDTQYF.

In this sample, this clone turned up a few times. The rearrangement uses TRBV5-1 and TRBJ1-2; D is uncertain. Per the germline V gene, CDR1 is SGHRS and CDR2 is YFSETQ. There are 13 residues in the CDR3. V was clipped by 4 bases and J by 3 bases, with 10 bases between them. CDR3 in amino acids: CASSAVGDYGYTF. Here the CDR3 DNA reads TGCGCCAGCAGCGCCGTTGGAGACTATGGCTACACCTTC.

This sequence joins TRBV19 and TRBJ1-1; TRBD1 might be the D (5 bases). The CDR3 has 14 amino acids. Germline CDR1 LNHDA, CDR2 SQIVND (reference sequence). Trimming took 3 bases from V and 4 from J, leaving 12 bases between them. The CDR3 protein is CASSIKGLSTEAFF. CDR3 bases: TGTGCCAGTAGTATTAAGGGGTTGAGCACTGAAGCTTTCTTT. Full variable domain (remainder filled in from reference TRBV19 and TRBJ1-1): DGGITQSPKYLFRKEGQNVTLSCEQNLNHDAMYWYRQDPGQGLRLIYYSQIVNDFQKGDIAEGYSVSREKKESFPLTVTSAQKNPTAFYLCASSIKGLSTEAFFGQGTRLTVV.

The J gene is TRBJ1-5, the V gene TRBV5-6; tentatively, D is TRBD1 (5 bases). Germline V gene sequence: CDR1 SGHDT, CDR2 YYEEEE. Between the trimmed V and J ends, which lost 4 bases and 3 bases, there was a span of 14 bases. The CDR3 spans 15 residues. The CDR3 reads CASSQSRGTNQPQHF. In DNA, the CDR3 is TGTGCCAGCAGCCAAAGTCGGGGGACCAATCAGCCCCAGCATTTT.

This chain uses TRBV27 with TRBJ1-2, with D perhaps TRBD1 (6 bases). Germline V CDR1 and CDR2: MNHEY, SMNVEV (reference sequence). The CDR3 has 12 amino acids. The CDR3 spells CASRDTGYGYTF. The CDR3, as DNA: TGTGCTTCGAGGGACACCGGTTATGGCTACACCTTC.

This chain connects TRBV7-2 to TRBJ1-5, with TRBD1 matching 7 bases. The CDR3 totals 15 residues. V gave up 5 bases and J gave up 0 bases; unmatched junction bases: 4. Germline assignment: CDR1 SGHTA and CDR2 FQGNSA. CDR3 bases: TGTGCCAGCAGCAGACAGGGAGATAGCAATCAGCCCCAGCATTTT. Residues: CASSRQGDSNQPQHF.